This TCR beta chain was identified during a study of blood T cell repertoires in COVID-19 (dated by TCRdb to the early 2020s). A note on the overall study: The collaborator samples originated in the United States, Italy and Spain and spanned the acute and convalescent phases of COVID-19. The material from the prospective study consisted of cDNA or gDNA derived from T cells, B-cell-depleted T cells, or PBMCs. Subjects who had been exposed to COVID-19, were actively infected with it, or had recovered from it provided the deeply sampled blood TCRbeta repertoires that made up the dataset. The repertoires were released in a freely available public database intended as a resource for research on the immune response to SARS-CoV-2. The samples were drawn from the first 160 participants of the ongoing ImmuneRACE study and from 1,254 subjects provided by 6 global collaborators. A de-identified subject ID, COVID-19 status, age in years and sex were almost always included in the sample metadata. Where HLA class I and class II types were available, the types were taken from metadata supplied by the sample provider, not from assay-based typing. Study-wide conclusions, independent of this receptor: The amount of clinical and demographic metadata varied by source and participant and was provided uncurated.

As concerns this clone: Its antigen has not been determined. Per-base qualities were not stored, and no clone one base away is much larger.

Another Seattle source contributed samples from volunteer blood donors who had recovered from COVID-19. Whole blood was collected in K2EDTA tubes by collaborating institutions according to the institutions' own protocols. For TCRbeta analysis, collaborator samples were shipped as frozen whole blood, as isolated PBMCs, or as DNA extracted from either sample type. TCRbeta CDR3 regions were amplified from genomic DNA by means of the immunoSEQ Assay, a bias-controlled multiplex PCR. The authors' analysis ran thus. Within the assay, amplification of reference gene primers was used to estimate how many nucleated cells each sample contained. Sequence reads were collapsed and filtered to measure the absolute abundance of every unique TCRbeta CDR3 rearrangement. For each sample, productive Simpson clonality was calculated as the square root of Simpson's diversity index across productive rearrangements. TCRdb obtained this table from immuneACCESS and retained in-frame rearrangements with V and J assigned. These tables miss some clones; where compared with another copy, unresolved V genes account for less than half of the shortfall, and the remainder is unexplained. V, J and clone size were drawn from that table, and D and trimming were deduced from the DNA. The sample contains 240,000 or so clones, about 83% of them found a single time. The ten largest clones represent roughly 2% of the sample.

The CDR3 numbers 16 residues from cysteine through phenylalanine. CDR3 DNA only is kept here, 48 bases in frame from base 1. Taken from the germline V gene, the CDR1 and CDR2 loops are SNHLY and FYNNEI. A distance of 16 bases separates the germline ends of V and J, which lose 1 base and 4 bases respectively. The receptor was isolated from a man aged 25-45 years who had recovered from COVID-19. Source material: peripheral blood. Here the chain combines TRBV2 and TRBJ2-5; TRBD1 is a weak D gene call, 5 bases matching. The CDR3 amino acid sequence is: CASSEVVGPSGETQYF. Here is the DNA: TGTGCCAGCAGTGAAGTAGTGGGGCCAAGTGGAGAGACCCAGTACTTC. The CDR3 plus the reference TRBV2 and TRBJ2-5 genes for the other parts give the full variable domain: EPEVTQTPSHQVTQMGQEVILRCVPISNHLYFYWYRQILGQKVEFLVSFYNNEISEKSEIFDDQFSVERPDGSNFTLKIRSTKLEDSAMYFCASSEVVGPSGETQYFGPGTRLLVL.